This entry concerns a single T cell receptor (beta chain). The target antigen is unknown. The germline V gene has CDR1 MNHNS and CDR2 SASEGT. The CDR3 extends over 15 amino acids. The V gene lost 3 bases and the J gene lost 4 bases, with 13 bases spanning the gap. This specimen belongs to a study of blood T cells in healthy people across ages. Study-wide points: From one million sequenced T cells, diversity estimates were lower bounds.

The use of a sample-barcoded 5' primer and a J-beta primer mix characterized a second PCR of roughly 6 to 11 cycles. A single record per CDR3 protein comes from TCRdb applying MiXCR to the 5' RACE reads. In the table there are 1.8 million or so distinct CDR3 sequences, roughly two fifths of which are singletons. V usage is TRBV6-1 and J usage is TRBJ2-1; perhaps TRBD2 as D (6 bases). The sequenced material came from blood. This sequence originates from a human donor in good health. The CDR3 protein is CASSDRWGVYNEQFF. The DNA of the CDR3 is TGTGCCAGCAGTGACCGTTGGGGGGTTTACAATGAGCAGTTCTTC.